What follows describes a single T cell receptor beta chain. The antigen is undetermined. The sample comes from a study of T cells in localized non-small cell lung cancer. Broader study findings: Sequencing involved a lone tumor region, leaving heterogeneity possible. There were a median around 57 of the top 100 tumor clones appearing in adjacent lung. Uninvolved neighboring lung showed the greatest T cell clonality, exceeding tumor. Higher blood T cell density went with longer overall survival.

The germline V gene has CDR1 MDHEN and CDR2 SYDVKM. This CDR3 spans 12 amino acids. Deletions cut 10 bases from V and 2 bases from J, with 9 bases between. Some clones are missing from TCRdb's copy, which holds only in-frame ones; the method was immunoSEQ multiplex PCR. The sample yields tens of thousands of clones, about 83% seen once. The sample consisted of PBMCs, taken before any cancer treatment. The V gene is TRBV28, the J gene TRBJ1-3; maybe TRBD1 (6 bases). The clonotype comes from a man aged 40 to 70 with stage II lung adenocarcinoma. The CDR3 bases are TGTGCCACGGGGGCCCCTGGAAACACCATATATTTT. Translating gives CATGAPGNTIYF.